What follows are 2 T cell receptor beta chains derived from one specimen sequenced in a study of cytomegalovirus exposure and HLA in healthy donors. Method: immunoSEQ multiplex PCR; TCRdb's copy keeps in-frame clones and lacks some. This table holds some 320,000 clones, roughly 87% found once. The sequencing sample was made of PBMCs. The source is a woman aged 25 to 39 in good health and CMV-seropositive.

The chain employs TRBV6-5 and TRBJ2-3, with TRBD2 identical over 8 bases. Germline V CDR1 and CDR2: MNHEY, SVGAGI. CDR3 length: 16 residues. V gave up 1 base and J gave up 1 base; unmatched junction bases: 4. CDR3 residues: CASSYWRGVRTDTQYF. The CDR3 DNA sequence: TGTGCCAGCAGTTACTGGCGGGGGGTCCGCACAGATACGCAGTATTTT.

Only one count was recorded for this clone. The gene calls are TRBV7-3 and TRBJ2-7; D not certain. Trimming took off 2 bases at V and 2 bases at J, with 7 bases between the two ends. CDR3 length: 13 amino acids. The germline V gene has CDR1 SGHTA and CDR2 FQGTGA. The CDR3 DNA follows: TGTGCCAGCAGCTTAGATTGGGCCTACGAGCAGTACTTC. Translating gives CASSLDWAYEQYF. Using reference TRBV7-3 and TRBJ2-7 for the parts outside the CDR3, the full variable domain is GAGVSQTPSNKVTEKGKYVELRCDPISGHTALYWYRQSLGQGPEFLIYFQGTGAADDSGLPNDRFFAVRPEGSVSTLKIQRTERGDSAVYLCASSLDWAYEQYFGPGTRLTVT.